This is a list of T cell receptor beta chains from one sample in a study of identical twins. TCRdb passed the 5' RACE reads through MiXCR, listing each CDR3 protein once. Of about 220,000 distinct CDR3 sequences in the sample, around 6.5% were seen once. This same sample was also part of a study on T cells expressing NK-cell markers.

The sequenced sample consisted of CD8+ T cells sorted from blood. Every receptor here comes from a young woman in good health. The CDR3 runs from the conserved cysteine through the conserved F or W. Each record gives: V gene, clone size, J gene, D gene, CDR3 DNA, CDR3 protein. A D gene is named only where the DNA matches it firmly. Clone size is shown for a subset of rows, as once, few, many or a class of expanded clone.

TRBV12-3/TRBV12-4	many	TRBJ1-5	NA	TGTGCCAGCAGTTTTTACAGGGAGGGGAATCAGCCCCAGCATTTT	CASSFYREGNQPQHF
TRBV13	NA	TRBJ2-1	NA	TGTGCCAGCAGCTTTGGGGACGCCGGGGGAAATGAGCAGTTCTTC	CASSFGDAGGNEQFF
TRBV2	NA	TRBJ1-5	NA	TGTGCCAGCAGTGTACCCAGGGGAGAGCCCCAGCATTTT	CASSVPRGEPQHF
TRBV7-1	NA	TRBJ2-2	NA	TGTGCCAGCAGCTCCTGGGGCGGGGTTGAAATGCACGCGACCAGACGAGACACCGGGGAGCTGTTTTTT	CASSSWGGVEMHATRRDTGELFF
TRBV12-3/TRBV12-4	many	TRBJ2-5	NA	TGTGCCAGCAGTTTACCGGGGGAAGAGACCCAGTACTTC	CASSLPGEETQYF
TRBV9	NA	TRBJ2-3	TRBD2	TGTGCCAGCAGCGTATCCGCGGGAGGGAAAGATACGCAGTATTTT	CASSVSAGGKDTQYF
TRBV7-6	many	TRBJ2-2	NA	TGTGCCAGCAGCCTTTGGGGAGGCCAAGGCACCGGGGAGCTGTTTTTT	CASSLWGGQGTGELFF
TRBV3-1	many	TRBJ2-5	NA	TGTGCCAGCGGTCGGTTCCAAGAGACCCAGTACTTC	CASGRFQETQYF
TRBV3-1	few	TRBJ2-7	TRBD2	TGTGCCAGCAGCGAAGCGGGAGGGTACGAGCAGTACTTC	CASSEAGGYEQYF
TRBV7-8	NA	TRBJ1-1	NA	TGTGCCAGCAGCCACGCCCCAGAGAATCTCATGAACACTGAAGCTTTCTTT	CASSHAPENLMNTEAFF